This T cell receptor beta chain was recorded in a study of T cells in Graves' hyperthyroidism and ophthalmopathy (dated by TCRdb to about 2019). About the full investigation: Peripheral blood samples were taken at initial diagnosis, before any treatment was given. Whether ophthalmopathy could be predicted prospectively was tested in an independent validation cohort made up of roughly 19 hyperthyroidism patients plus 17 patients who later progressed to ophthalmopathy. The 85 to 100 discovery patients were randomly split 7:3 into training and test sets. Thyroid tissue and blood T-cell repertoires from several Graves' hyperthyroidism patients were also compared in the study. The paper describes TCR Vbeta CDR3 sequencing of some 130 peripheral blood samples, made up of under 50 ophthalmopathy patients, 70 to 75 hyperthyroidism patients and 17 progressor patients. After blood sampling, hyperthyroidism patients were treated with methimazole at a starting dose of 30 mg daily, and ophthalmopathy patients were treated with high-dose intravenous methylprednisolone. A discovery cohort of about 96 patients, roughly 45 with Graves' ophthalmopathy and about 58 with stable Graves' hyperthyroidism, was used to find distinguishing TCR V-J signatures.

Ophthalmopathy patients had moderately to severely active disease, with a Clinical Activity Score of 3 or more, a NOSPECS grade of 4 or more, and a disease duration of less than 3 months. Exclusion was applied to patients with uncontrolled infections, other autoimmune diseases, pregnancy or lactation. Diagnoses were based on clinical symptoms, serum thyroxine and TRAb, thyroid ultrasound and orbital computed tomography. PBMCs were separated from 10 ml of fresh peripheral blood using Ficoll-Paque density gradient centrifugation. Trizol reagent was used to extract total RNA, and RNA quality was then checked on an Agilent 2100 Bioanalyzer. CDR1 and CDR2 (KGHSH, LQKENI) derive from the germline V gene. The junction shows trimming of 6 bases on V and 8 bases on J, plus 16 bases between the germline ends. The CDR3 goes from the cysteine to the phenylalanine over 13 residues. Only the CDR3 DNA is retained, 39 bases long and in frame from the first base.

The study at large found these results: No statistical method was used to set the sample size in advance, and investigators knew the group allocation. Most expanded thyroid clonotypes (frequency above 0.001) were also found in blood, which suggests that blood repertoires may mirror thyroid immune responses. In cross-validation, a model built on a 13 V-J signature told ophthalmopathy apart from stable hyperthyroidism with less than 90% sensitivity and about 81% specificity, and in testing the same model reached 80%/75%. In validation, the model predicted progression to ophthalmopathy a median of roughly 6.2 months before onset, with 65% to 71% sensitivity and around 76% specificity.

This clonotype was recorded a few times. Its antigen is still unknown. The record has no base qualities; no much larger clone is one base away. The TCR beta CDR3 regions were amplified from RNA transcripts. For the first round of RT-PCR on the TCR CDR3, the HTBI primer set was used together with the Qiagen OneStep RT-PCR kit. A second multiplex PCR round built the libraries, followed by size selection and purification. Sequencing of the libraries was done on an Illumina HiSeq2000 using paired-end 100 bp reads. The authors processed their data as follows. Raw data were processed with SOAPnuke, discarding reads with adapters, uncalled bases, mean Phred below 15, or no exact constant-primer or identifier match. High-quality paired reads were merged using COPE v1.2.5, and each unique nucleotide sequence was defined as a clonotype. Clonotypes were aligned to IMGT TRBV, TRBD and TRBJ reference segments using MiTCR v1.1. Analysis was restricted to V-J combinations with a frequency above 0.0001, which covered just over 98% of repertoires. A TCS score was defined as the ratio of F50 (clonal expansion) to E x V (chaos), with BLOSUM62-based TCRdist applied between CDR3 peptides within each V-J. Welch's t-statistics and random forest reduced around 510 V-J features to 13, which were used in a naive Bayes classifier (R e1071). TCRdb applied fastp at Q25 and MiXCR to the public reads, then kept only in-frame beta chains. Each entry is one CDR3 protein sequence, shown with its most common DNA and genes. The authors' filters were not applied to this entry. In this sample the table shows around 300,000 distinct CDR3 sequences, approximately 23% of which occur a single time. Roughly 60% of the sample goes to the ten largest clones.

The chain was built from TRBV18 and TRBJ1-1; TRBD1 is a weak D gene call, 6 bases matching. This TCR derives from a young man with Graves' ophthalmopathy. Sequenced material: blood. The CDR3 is CASSALDRKEAFF. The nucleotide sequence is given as TGTGCCAGCTCGGCCCTTGACAGGAAGGAAGCTTTCTTT.